What follows is one T cell receptor (beta chain) and its context. This table comes from immunoSEQ multiplex PCR, and its TCRdb copy is limited to in-frame clones, with some not included. The data show roughly 50,000 clones, roughly nine tenths seen once. This entry comes from a study of control samples from healthy donors and cancer patients. The CDR3 runs to 17 residues. The V gene's germline CDR1 is SGHVS and CDR2 FNYEAQ. The ends lost 5 bases at V and 5 bases at J; junction bases unmatched: 10. The chain couples TRBV7-6 to TRBJ2-5; TRBD2 matches at 14 bases. The sample consisted of PBMCs. The receptor was derived from a man aged 25 to 45 with colorectal cancer. In DNA, the CDR3 is TGTGCCAGCAGCAGCAACCGACTAGCGGGGGGGCTGGAGACCCAGTACTTC. Protein product: CASSSNRLAGGLETQYF.